This is a list of T cell receptor beta chains from one sample in a study of cytomegalovirus exposure and HLA in healthy donors. The data were produced by immunoSEQ multiplex PCR, yet TCRdb's version contains in-frame clones alone and is incomplete. The data show around 170,000 clones, 77% seen once. Sequences were obtained from PBMCs. The receptors here all came from a man between 18 and 29 years old in good health and CMV-seronegative. The CDR3 runs from the conserved cysteine through the conserved F or W. Clone size is stated in some rows and not others, as once, few, many or a class when expanded.

j_call	clone_size	v_call	cdr3_aa
TRBJ2-7	.	TRBV5-1	CASSVLGQGEKQYF
TRBJ2-5	.	TRBV11-3	CASSLGQLAGFQETQYF
TRBJ2-1	.	TRBV6-5	CARPPTDSYNEQFF
TRBJ1-2	few	TRBV7-9	CASSLNSFGSGYTF
TRBJ1-2	.	TRBV7-9	CASSHGDTGGDYGYTF
TRBJ1-1	.	TRBV5-1	CASSLRGHGGRNTEAFF
TRBJ2-2	.	TRBV10-3	CAISEPIESGGAPGELFF
TRBJ2-7	.	TRBV29-1	CSVAVLAGGDEQYF
TRBJ2-2	.	TRBV13	CASSSQLAEFTGELFF
TRBJ2-7	.	TRBV2	CASRQVRGQVREQYF
TRBJ1-6	.	TRBV25-1	CASGTANSPLHF
TRBJ1-5	.	TRBV7-9	CASSRQGEGNQPQHF
TRBJ1-3	.	TRBV15	CATSRGQGNIDTIYF
TRBJ1-1	.	TRBV5-6	CASSLYEAGRGEAFF
TRBJ2-1	.	TRBV7-3	CASSLTSSAGTGYNEQFF
TRBJ2-2	once	TRBV5-1	CASSFQNTGELFF
TRBJ2-7	once	TRBV5-1	CASSFGGGNEQYF
TRBJ2-6	.	TRBV4-2	CASSQQSRADGTNVLTF
TRBJ1-4	few	TRBV30	CAWSAGTGLGKLFF
TRBJ2-3	.	TRBV10-3	CAISGTGGFLDTQYF
TRBJ1-2	.	TRBV6-5	CASYPGQPYGYTF
TRBJ1-1	.	TRBV29-1	CSVEDLRAEAFF
TRBJ2-4	.	TRBV18	CASSPSLGAERKNIQYF
TRBJ1-4	.	TRBV4-3	CASSEGTGVEKLFF
TRBJ2-1	.	TRBV4-3	CASSQERPTSGSYNEQFF
TRBJ2-6	once	TRBV7-3	CASSLTSSGANVLTF
TRBJ2-5	.	TRBV9	CASSVAPAGQETQYF
TRBJ2-1	.	TRBV7-8	CASSLGRQGAYNEQFF
TRBJ1-2	.	TRBV6-5	CASSSTPLDGYTF
TRBJ1-2	.	TRBV27	CASRWGGHGYTF
TRBJ1-2	.	TRBV29-1	CSVQETGVHGYTF
TRBJ2-2	.	TRBV5-8	CASSLDRGDTGELFF
TRBJ1-6	once	TRBV5-1	CASSLGAGGYNSPLHF
TRBJ2-5	.	TRBV30	CAWSRGGVQETQYF
TRBJ2-2	.	TRBV11-2	CASSLWTRANTGELFF
TRBJ2-3	once	TRBV6-5	CASRNRGNTDTQYF
TRBJ2-7	.	TRBV5-1	CASSLRAGGIYEQYF
TRBJ1-2	.	TRBV19	CASSTPRKGISGYPF
TRBJ2-1	.	TRBV7-7	CASSGGLYNEQFF
TRBJ1-1	.	TRBV5-4	CASNRGRDTEAFF
TRBJ1-2	.	TRBV7-2	CASSPTGGQANYGYTF
TRBJ2-7	.	TRBV5-6	CASSWGVAYEQYF
TRBJ2-1	.	TRBV7-9	CASSHGLAGGDEQFF
TRBJ1-2	.	TRBV5-4	CASSLSLTPGQRDGYTF
TRBJ2-3	.	TRBV9	CASSKTTAHRADTQYF
TRBJ2-1	.	TRBV2	CASTEGSSGRAIDEQFF
TRBJ2-3	.	TRBV7-2	CASSFEGSRTDTQYF
TRBJ2-5	.	TRBV6-5	CASSYRQGRRQETQYF
TRBJ2-3	.	TRBV25-1	CASSDRQGARAVNTQYF
TRBJ2-1	.	TRBV6-6	CASSYLGGNNEQFF
TRBJ2-7	.	TRBV7-8	CASSQGRGPTYEQQYF